This T cell receptor beta chain appears in the sequencing data of a study of cytomegalovirus exposure and HLA in healthy donors. The germline gives CDR1 SGHRS, CDR2 YFSETQ. V shed 4 bases, J shed 4 bases, and the junction held 10 bases outside the gene matches. The CDR3 spans 15 residues. As for this clone: Its antigen is currently unknown.

Study results and limitations: It has been reported that TCR beta sequences accurately predicted the HLA-A and HLA-B alleles of most subjects. Among the most significant clusters, several appeared linked to common viral pathogens in a later analysis. Later, an analysis showed that TCR beta chains associated with HLA were more clonally expanded than others that were equally common.

PCR primers comprised 60 Vbeta and 13 Jbeta primers. Clones were read by immunoSEQ multiplex PCR, and TCRdb kept only the in-frame ones, dropping some. The sample records more than 85,000 clones, 75% to 85% being singletons. Sequences were obtained from PBMCs. This TCR was recovered from a man aged 18 to 30 in good health and CMV-seronegative. The rearrangement joins TRBV5-1 to TRBJ1-2; TRBD1 matches at 7 bases. The CDR3 is CASSPNMDRIYGYTF. The CDR3 DNA reads TGCGCCAGCAGCCCCAACATGGACAGGATCTATGGCTACACCTTC.